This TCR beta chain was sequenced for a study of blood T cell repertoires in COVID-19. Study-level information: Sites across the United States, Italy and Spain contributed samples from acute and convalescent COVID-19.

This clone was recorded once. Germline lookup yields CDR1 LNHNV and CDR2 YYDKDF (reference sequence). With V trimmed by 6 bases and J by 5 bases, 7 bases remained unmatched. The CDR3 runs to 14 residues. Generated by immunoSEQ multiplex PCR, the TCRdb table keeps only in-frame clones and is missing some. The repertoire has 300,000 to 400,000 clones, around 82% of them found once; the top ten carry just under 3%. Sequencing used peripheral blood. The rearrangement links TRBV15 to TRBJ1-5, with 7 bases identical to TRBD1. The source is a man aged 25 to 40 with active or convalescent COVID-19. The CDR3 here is CATRNHRGDQPQHF. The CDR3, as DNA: TGTGCCACCAGGAACCACAGGGGTGATCAGCCCCAGCATTTT. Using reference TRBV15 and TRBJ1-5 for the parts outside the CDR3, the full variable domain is DAMVIQNPRYQVTQFGKPVTLSCSQTLNHNVMYWYQQKSSQAPKLLFHYYDKDFNNEADTPDNFQSRRPNTSFCFLDIRSPGLGDTAMYLCATRNHRGDQPQHFGDGTRLSIL.